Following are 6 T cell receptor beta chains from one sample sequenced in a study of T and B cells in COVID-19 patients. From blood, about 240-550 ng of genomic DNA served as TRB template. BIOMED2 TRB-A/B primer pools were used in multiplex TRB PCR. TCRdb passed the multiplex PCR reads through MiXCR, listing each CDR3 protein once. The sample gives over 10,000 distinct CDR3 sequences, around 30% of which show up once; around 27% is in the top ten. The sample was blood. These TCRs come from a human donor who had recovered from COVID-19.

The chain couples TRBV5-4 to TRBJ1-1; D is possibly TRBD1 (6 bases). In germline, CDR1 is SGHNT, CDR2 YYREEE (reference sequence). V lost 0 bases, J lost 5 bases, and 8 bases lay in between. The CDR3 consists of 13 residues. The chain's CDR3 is CASSLERGTEAFF. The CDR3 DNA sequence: TGTGCCAGCAGCTTGGAAAGGGGGACTGAAGCTTTCTTT. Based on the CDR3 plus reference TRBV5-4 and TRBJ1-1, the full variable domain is ETGVTQSPTHLIKTRGQQVTLRCSSQSGHNTVSWYQQALGQGPQFIFQYYREEENGRGNFPPRFSGLQFPNYSSELNVNALELDDSALYLCASSLERGTEAFFGQGTRLTVV.

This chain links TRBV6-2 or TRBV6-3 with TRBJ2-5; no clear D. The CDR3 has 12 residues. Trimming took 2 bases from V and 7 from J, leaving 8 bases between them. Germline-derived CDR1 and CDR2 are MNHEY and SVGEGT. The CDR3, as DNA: TGTGCCAGCAGTTACCTAGGTGGGACCCAGTACTTC. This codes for CASSYLGGTQYF.

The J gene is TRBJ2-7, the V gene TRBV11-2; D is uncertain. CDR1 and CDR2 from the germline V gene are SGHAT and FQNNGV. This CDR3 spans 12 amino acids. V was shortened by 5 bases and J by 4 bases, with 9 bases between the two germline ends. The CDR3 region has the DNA TGTGCCAGCAGCCGGACCCTTTACGAGCAGTACGTC. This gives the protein CASSRTLYEQYV.

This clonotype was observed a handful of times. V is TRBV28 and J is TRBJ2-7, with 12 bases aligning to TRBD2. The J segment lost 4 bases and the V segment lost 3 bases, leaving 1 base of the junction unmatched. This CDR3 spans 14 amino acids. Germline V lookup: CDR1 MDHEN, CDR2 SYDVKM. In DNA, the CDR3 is TGTGCCAGCAGTTTTACTAGCGGGAGGTACGAGCAGTACTTC. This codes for CASSFTSGRYEQYF.

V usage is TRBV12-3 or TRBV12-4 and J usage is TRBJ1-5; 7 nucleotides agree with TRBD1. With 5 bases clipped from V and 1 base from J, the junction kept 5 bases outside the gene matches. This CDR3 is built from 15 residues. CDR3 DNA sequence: TGTGCCAGCAGTCGACAGGGTTGGAGCAATCAGCCCCAGCATTTT. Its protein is CASSRQGWSNQPQHF.

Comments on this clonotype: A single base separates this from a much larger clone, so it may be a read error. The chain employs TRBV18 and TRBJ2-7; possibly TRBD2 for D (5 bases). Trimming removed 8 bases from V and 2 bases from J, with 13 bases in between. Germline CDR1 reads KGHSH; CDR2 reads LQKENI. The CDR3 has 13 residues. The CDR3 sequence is CASTSSGPYEQYV. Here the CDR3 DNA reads TGTGCCAGCACCTCCAGCGGCCCCTACGAGCAGTACGTC.